What follows is one TCR beta chain and its context. Antigen unknown. The treatment: about 20 received Ad26.COV2.S at low or high dose, single or two shots; about 5 received placebo; per-sample allocation not given. It was on day 63 after the first vaccine or placebo injection that samples were taken. Per the germline V gene, CDR1 is GTSNPN and CDR2 is SVGIG (reference sequence). The V and J ends lost 0 bases and 3 bases respectively, with 11 bases between them. CDR3 size: 14 residues. These data belong to a study of Ad26.COV2.S vaccination and SARS-CoV-2 variants. Study findings and constraints: The study found similar non-spike TCR breadth in vaccine and placebo recipients. Participants in the vaccine arm had higher spike-specific TCR breadth; placebo recipients had lower. From the TCR breadth and depth analyses, total T cell responses may have been underestimated.

The table came from immunoSEQ multiplex PCR; TCRdb's copy has only in-frame clones and leaves some out. The profile shows a few hundred thousand clones, about 90% of them singletons. Sequences were derived from peripheral blood, sampled in a trial of Ad26.COV2.S vaccine versus placebo. The clonotype was recovered from a person between 18 and 59 years old who received the Ad26.COV2.S COVID-19 vaccine or a placebo. The V and J genes are TRBV30 and TRBJ1-2; D unclear. The CDR3 DNA reads as TGTGCCTGGAGTGTTGGACCCGTCGACTATGGCTACACCTTC. Translation gives CAWSVGPVDYGYTF.